Below are 30 T cell receptor beta chains sequenced from a single sample in a study of monozygotic twins with inflammatory bowel disease. TCRdb derives one entry per CDR3 protein from the 5' RACE reads, leaving out DNA. The sample has approximately 340,000 distinct CDR3 sequences; the top ten hold around 2%. Sample: blood. These receptors all stem from a human donor with ulcerative colitis or Crohn's disease, or a healthy co-twin of an affected twin (not recorded which).

The chain's CDR3 is CASSGDQPQHF. V gene TRBV28 combines with J gene TRBJ1-5. The CDR3 length is 11 residues. CDR1 and CDR2 (germline): MDHEN, SYDVKM.

This sequence joins TRBV7-8 and TRBJ2-7; checking the TCRdb D call of TRBD1 is not possible without DNA. CDR1 and CDR2 (germline): SGHVS, FQNEAQ. The CDR3 runs to 14 residues. This CDR3 is CASSSAAGVDEQYF.

The rearrangement links TRBV28 to TRBJ1-1; TCRdb lists TRBD1, though no DNA is available to test this call. Germline V gene data show CDR1 as MDHEN and CDR2 as SYDVKM. This CDR3 spans 15 amino acids. The CDR3 protein is CASSSPSGGNTEAFF.

The chain employs TRBV20-1 and TRBJ2-5; the TCRdb D gene call, TRBD2, has no DNA to confirm it. The CDR3 has 14 residues. Germline CDR1 DFQATT, CDR2 SNEGSKA (reference sequence). Here the CDR3 reads CSASKGRVQETQYF.

The chain carries TRBV12-3 or TRBV12-4 and TRBJ2-4; the D gene TCRdb calls, TRBD1, cannot be checked with no DNA. CDR3 length: 14 amino acids. CDR3 region: CASSKGQAPYIQYF.

The chain joins TRBV5-1 to TRBJ2-2; checking the TCRdb D call of TRBD1 is not possible without DNA. CDR3 length equals 14 residues. The germline V gene has CDR1 SGHRS and CDR2 YFSETQ. CDR3 region: CASTGQEYTGELFF.

CDR3 residues: CASRRGGSVRNQPQHF. V is TRBV12-3 or TRBV12-4 and J is TRBJ1-5. The CDR3 has 16 amino acids.

The V call is TRBV29-1, the J call TRBJ1-4. This CDR3 has 14 amino acids. Per the germline V gene, CDR1 is SQVTM and CDR2 is ANQGSEA. The CDR3: CSVALNPSLEKLFF.

The V gene is TRBV6-1, the J gene TRBJ2-5; without DNA, the TCRdb call of TRBD1 cannot be checked. Germline V gene data show CDR1 as MNHNS and CDR2 as SASEGT. The CDR3 loop spans 13 amino acids. The CDR3 spells CASSEHPGETQYF.

This sequence joins TRBV18 and TRBJ2-5. CDR3 length: 13 amino acids. Germline CDR1 reads KGHSH; CDR2 reads LQKENI. The CDR3 loop reads CASSPPGEETQYF.

V and J are TRBV7-3 and TRBJ2-7; the D gene TCRdb calls, TRBD2, cannot be checked with no DNA. Germline values: CDR1 SGHTA, CDR2 FQGTGA. The CDR3 is made up of 13 amino acids. This chain's CDR3 is CASSPGTSGPKYF.

The chain uses TRBV28 and TRBJ1-4. Germline values: CDR1 MDHEN, CDR2 SYDVKM. The CDR3 spans 15 residues. The CDR3 loop reads CASSLLVLTNEKLFF.

V gene TRBV30 combines with J gene TRBJ1-2. CDR1 and CDR2 from the germline V gene are GTSNPN and SVGIG (reference sequence). The CDR3 length is 13 residues. The CDR3 here is CAWSSKGGYGYTF.

This chain connects TRBV20-1 to TRBJ2-7. The CDR3 spans 14 residues. In germline, CDR1 is DFQATT, CDR2 SNEGSKA (reference sequence). CDR3 region: CSARQSLAPYEQYF.

This chain connects TRBV7-9 to TRBJ2-1; as DNA is missing, the TRBD1 call by TCRdb cannot be tested. The CDR3 runs 15 residues. Looked up from germline, CDR1 is SEHNR and CDR2 is FQNEAQ (reference sequence). CDR3 amino acids: CASSSGQKTYNEQFF.

The genes are TRBV19 and TRBJ1-5; as DNA is missing, the TRBD1 call by TCRdb cannot be tested. Germline V gene lookup returns CDR1 LNHDA and CDR2 SQIVND (reference sequence). The CDR3 spans 16 residues. CDR3 amino acids: CASSQGTGGGNQPQHF. The full variable domain, completed using reference TRBV19 and TRBJ1-5, is DGGITQSPKYLFRKEGQNVTLSCEQNLNHDAMYWYRQDPGQGLRLIYYSQIVNDFQKGDIAEGYSVSREKKESFPLTVTSAQKNPTAFYLCASSQGTGGGNQPQHFGDGTRLSIL.

V usage is TRBV12-3 or TRBV12-4 and J usage is TRBJ2-3; no DNA is available, so the TRBD1 call from TCRdb remains unchecked. The CDR3 has 15 amino acids. CDR3 sequence reads: CASSFRGSGNDTQYF.

V usage is TRBV20-1 and J usage is TRBJ2-7; TCRdb names TRBD1, which stays unverified in the absence of DNA. This CDR3 spans 13 amino acids. Germline CDR1 and CDR2: DFQATT and SNEGSKA (reference sequence). The CDR3 sequence is CSAETGFSSEQYF.

The chain combines TRBV9 with TRBJ2-7; TCRdb selects TRBD2, and the lack of DNA leaves this call unchecked. The CDR3 length is 15 residues. Germline V gene lookup returns CDR1 SGDLS and CDR2 YYNGEE. CDR3 sequence: CASSEGLASSYEQYF.

The chain employs TRBV20-1 and TRBJ1-1; checking the TCRdb D call of TRBD1 is not possible without DNA. Germline V gene lookup returns CDR1 DFQATT and CDR2 SNEGSKA (reference sequence). The length of the CDR3 is 15 residues. CDR3: CSAPDLISKNTEAFF.

This chain uses TRBV5-5 with TRBJ1-5. Looked up from germline, CDR1 is SGHKS and CDR2 is YYEKEE (reference sequence). There are 15 residues in the CDR3. The CDR3 loop reads CASSLDGQGRQPQDF.

V is TRBV3-1 and J is TRBJ2-1; without DNA, the TCRdb call of TRBD2 cannot be checked. Germline lookup yields CDR1 LGHDT and CDR2 YNNKEL (reference sequence). The CDR3 covers 12 residues. The CDR3 sequence: CASSQREAEQFF.

The chain carries TRBV20-1 and TRBJ2-7; no DNA is available, so the TRBD2 call from TCRdb remains unchecked. The CDR3 totals 13 residues. Germline V lookup: CDR1 DFQATT, CDR2 SNEGSKA (reference sequence). The CDR3 loop is CSALRDSSYEQYF.

The rearrangement joins TRBV6-1 to TRBJ1-5; TCRdb names TRBD1, which stays unverified in the absence of DNA. The CDR3 runs 15 residues. The V gene's germline CDR1 is MNHNS and CDR2 SASEGT. This CDR3 reads CASRTDGNSNQPQHF.

The chain has TRBV28 and TRBJ2-3. This CDR3 has 13 amino acids. Germline V lookup: CDR1 MDHEN, CDR2 SYDVKM. The chain's CDR3 is CASSLWTTDTQYF.

The chain links TRBV9 to TRBJ2-7; the D gene TCRdb calls, TRBD2, cannot be checked with no DNA. This CDR3 has 16 residues. The germline CDR1 and CDR2 sequences are SGDLS and YYNGEE. The CDR3 spells CASSVAAGPGVHEQYF.

The chain couples TRBV5-4 to TRBJ2-5; TCRdb lists TRBD2, though no DNA is available to test this call. The CDR3 totals 17 residues. Germline CDR1 is SGHNT and CDR2 is YYREEE (reference sequence). This chain's CDR3 is CASSFGGGVSYSETQYF.

The rearrangement uses TRBV30 and TRBJ2-7; TCRdb picks TRBD2, but there is no DNA to check that call. The CDR3 totals 14 residues. Germline V gene lookup returns CDR1 GTSNPN and CDR2 SVGIG (reference sequence). CDR3: CAWSVQGPTYEQYF.

The chain carries TRBV9 and TRBJ1-6; TCRdb calls TRBD1, which cannot be checked without DNA. This CDR3 contains 14 residues. Germline V gene lookup returns CDR1 SGDLS and CDR2 YYNGEE. The CDR3 here is CASSGQDRNSPLHF.

The CDR3 sequence is CASSYGGQPYEQYF. The rearrangement uses TRBV6-5 and TRBJ2-7; TCRdb's D gene call, TRBD1, goes unchecked for lack of DNA. The length of the CDR3 is 14 residues. The germline V gene has CDR1 MNHEY and CDR2 SVGAGI.